The source of this T cell receptor (beta chain) is a study of blood T cells in healthy people across ages. Alongside a J-beta primer mix, a sample-barcoded 5' primer served in a second PCR lasting roughly 7 to 12 cycles. One entry per CDR3 protein, called by TCRdb with MiXCR from the 5' RACE reads. The data hold around 1.5 million distinct CDR3 sequences, with about 32% observed a single time. The V segment lost 3 bases and the J segment 4 bases; nucleotides outside the gene matches: 4. CDR3 length: 15 residues. Looked up from germline, CDR1 is ENHRY and CDR2 is SYGVKD. This chain connects TRBV10-3 to TRBJ2-3, with 10 bases identical to TRBD2. The sample consisted of blood. The sequence came from a young woman in good health. The DNA for the CDR3 is TGTGCCATCAGTGACGAGCGGGGGGGCGCAGATACGCAGTATTTT. As protein: CAISDERGGADTQYF.